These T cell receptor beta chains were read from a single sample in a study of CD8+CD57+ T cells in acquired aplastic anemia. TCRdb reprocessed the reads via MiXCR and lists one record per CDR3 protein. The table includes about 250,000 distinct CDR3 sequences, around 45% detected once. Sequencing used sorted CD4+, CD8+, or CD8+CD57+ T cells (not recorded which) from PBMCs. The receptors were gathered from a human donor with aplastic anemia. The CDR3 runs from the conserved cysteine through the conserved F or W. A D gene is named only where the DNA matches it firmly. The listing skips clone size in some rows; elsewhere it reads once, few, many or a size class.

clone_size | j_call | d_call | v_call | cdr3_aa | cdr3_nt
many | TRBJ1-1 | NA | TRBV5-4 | CASSHHLRDVGNTEAFF | TGTGCCAGCAGCCACCATCTCAGGGACGTAGGGAACACTGAAGCTTTCTTT
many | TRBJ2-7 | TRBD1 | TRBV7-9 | CASSLGQGNSYEQYF | TGTGCCAGCAGCTTAGGACAGGGGAATTCCTACGAGCAGTACTTC
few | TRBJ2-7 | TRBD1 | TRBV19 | CASKPQGPGYEQYF | TGTGCCAGTAAACCACAGGGGCCAGGGTACGAGCAGTACTTC
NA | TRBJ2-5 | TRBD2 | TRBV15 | CATSRDSGETQYF | TGTGCCACCAGCAGAGATAGCGGGGAGACCCAGTACTTC
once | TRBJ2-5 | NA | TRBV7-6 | CASSPRDSGETQYF | TGTGCCAGCAGCCCTCGGGACAGCGGGGAGACCCAGTACTTC
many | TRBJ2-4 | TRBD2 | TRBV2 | CASRGGLAAKNIQYF | TGTGCCAGCAGAGGTGGACTAGCGGCCAAAAACATTCAGTACTTC
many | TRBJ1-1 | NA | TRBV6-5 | CASSPLAEYTEAFF | TGTGCCAGCAGCCCTCTGGCAGAGTACACTGAAGCTTTCTTT
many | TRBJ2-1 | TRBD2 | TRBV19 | CASRELAGEVNEQFF | TGTGCCAGTAGGGAGCTAGCGGGAGAGGTGAATGAGCAGTTCTTC
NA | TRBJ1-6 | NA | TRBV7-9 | CASSSALVYNSPLHF | TGTGCCAGCAGTTCGGCCCTTGTCTATAATTCACCCCTCCACTTT
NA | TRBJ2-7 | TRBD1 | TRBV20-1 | CRATGGNEQYF | TGCAGAGCGACAGGGGGGAACGAGCAGTACTTC
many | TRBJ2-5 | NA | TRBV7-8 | CASSAKVRGETQYF | TGTGCCAGCAGCGCAAAGGTCCGGGGTGAGACCCAGTACTTC
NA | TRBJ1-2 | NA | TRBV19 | CASSIAAIGGYGYTF | TGTGCCAGTAGTATTGCCGCGATAGGGGGGTATGGCTACACCTTC
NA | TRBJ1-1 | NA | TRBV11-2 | CASSLGADIEAFF | TGTGCCAGCAGCTTAGGGGCGGACATTGAAGCTTTCTTT
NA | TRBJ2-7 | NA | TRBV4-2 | CASSQNLASAEEQYF | TGTGCCAGCAGCCAAAATCTGGCTAGCGCGGAGGAGCAGTACTTC
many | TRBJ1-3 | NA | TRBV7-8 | CASSLALGGVGNTIYF | TGTGCCAGCAGCTTAGCGCTAGGGGGAGTTGGAAACACCATATATTTT
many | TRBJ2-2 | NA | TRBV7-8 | CASSPQMWGENTGELFF | TGTGCCAGCAGCCCCCAGATGTGGGGGGAAAACACCGGGGAGCTGTTTTTT
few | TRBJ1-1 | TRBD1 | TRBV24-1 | CATRGTANTEAFF | TGTGCCACCAGGGGGACAGCGAACACTGAAGCTTTCTTT
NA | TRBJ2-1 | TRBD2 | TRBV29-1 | CSVEVPIWTSGGGWFFCEQFF | TGCAGCGTTGAAGTACCGATTTGGACTAGCGGGGGGGGGTGGTTTTTCTGTGAGCAGTTCTTC
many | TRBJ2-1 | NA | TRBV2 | CASSASGSAYNEQFF | TGTGCCAGCAGTGCGAGCGGGTCCGCTTACAATGAGCAGTTCTTC
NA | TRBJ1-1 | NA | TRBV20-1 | CSAQPRITVAFF | TGCAGTGCCCAGCCACGGATCACTGTAGCTTTCTTT
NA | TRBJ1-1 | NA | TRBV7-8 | CASSLTQTEAFF | TGTGCCAGCAGCTTAACGCAGACTGAAGCTTTCTTT
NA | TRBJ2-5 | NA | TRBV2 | CASKALPQETQYF | TGTGCCAGCAAAGCCCTCCCCCAAGAGACCCAGTACTTC
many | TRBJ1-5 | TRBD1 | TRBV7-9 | CASSSDRVWPQHF | TGTGCCAGCAGCTCAGACAGGGTTTGGCCCCAGCATTTT
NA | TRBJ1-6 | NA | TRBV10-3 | CAISESWALLHF | TGTGCCATCAGTGAGTCCTGGGCACTCCTCCACTTT
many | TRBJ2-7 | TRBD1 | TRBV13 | CASSFRDRGLDSYEQYF | TGTGCCAGCAGCTTCCGGGACAGGGGGCTCGACTCCTACGAGCAGTACTTC
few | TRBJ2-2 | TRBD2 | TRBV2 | CASSVLAGESGELFF | TGTGCCAGCAGTGTACTAGCGGGAGAGTCCGGGGAGCTGTTTTTT
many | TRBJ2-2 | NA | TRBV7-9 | CASSLYTGELFF | TGTGCCAGCAGCCTGTACACCGGGGAGCTGTTTTTT
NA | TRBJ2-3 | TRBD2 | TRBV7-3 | CASSLAASGLLGDTQYF | TGTGCCAGCAGCTTAGCGGCTAGCGGGTTACTAGGGGATACGCAGTATTTT
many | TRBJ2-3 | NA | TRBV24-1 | CATSRGRDGPDTQYF | TGTGCCACCAGTCGTGGGCGGGATGGCCCAGATACGCAGTATTTT
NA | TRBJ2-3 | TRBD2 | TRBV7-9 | CASSPSGSYNEQYF | TGTGCCAGCAGTCCTAGCGGATCCTACAATGAGCAGTATTTT
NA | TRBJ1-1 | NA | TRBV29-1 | CSVSSAQNTEAFF | TGCAGCGTTAGCTCAGCCCAAAACACTGAAGCTTTCTTT
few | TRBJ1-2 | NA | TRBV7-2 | CASSLDIGIGGYTF | TGTGCCAGCAGCCTAGATATCGGAATTGGTGGCTACACCTTC
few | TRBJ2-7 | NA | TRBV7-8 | CASSLAGRQYYEQYF | TGTGCCAGCAGCTTAGCCGGGCGCCAGTACTACGAGCAGTACTTC
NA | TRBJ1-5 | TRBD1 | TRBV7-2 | CASSLRDREGQPQHF | TGTGCCAGCAGCCTCCGGGACAGGGAGGGACAGCCCCAGCATTTT
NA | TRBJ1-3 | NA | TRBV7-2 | CASSLVIQGFGNTIYF | TGTGCCAGCAGCTTAGTAATTCAGGGGTTCGGAAACACCATATATTTT
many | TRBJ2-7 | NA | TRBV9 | CASSVSGHPSEQYF | TGTGCCAGCAGCGTATCGGGCCACCCGAGCGAGCAGTACTTC
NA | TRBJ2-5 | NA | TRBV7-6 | CASSQGTGEETQYF | TGTGCCAGCAGCCAGGGGACGGGGGAAGAGACCCAGTACTTC
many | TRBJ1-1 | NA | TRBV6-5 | CASSYGWVHEAFF | TGTGCCAGCAGTTACGGGTGGGTTCATGAAGCTTTCTTT
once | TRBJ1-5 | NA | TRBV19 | CASSIVSQLGNQPQHF | TGTGCCAGTAGTATTGTCTCCCAGCTGGGCAATCAGCCCCAGCATTTT
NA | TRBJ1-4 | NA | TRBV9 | CASSVEVTNEKLFF | TGTGCCAGCAGCGTAGAAGTTACTAATGAAAAACTGTTTTTT
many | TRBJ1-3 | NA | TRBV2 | CASRGRTLSAGNTIYF | TGTGCCAGCAGGGGTAGGACTCTCTCCGCCGGAAACACCATATATTTT
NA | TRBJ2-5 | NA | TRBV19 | CASSIGTGETQYF | TGTGCCAGTAGTATAGGAACAGGGGAGACCCAGTACTTC
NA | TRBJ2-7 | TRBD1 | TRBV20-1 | CSALTGQGAGEQYF | TGCAGTGCACTAACCGGACAGGGGGCTGGTGAGCAGTACTTC
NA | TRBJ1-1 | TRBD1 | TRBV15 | CATSSPGGGAEAFF | TGTGCCACCAGCTCCCCAGGGGGCGGAGCTGAAGCTTTCTTT
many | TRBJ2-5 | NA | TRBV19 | CASSPGTVQETQYF | TGTGCCAGTAGTCCCGGGACGGTTCAAGAGACCCAGTACTTC
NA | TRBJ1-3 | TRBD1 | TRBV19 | CASGQGDSSGNTIYF | TGTGCCAGTGGACAGGGAGACTCCTCTGGAAACACCATATATTTT
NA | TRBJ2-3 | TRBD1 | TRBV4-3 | CTSSKGQGAPKDTQYF | TGCACCAGCAGCAAGGGACAGGGGGCGCCGAAAGATACGCAGTATTTT
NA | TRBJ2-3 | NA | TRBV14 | CASSQDFLGKGTQYF | TGTGCCAGCAGCCAAGATTTTTTGGGAAAAGGTACGCAGTATTTT
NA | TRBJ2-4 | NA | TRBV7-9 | CASSFSRGNIQYF | TGTGCCAGCAGCTTTTCCAGAGGGAACATTCAGTACTTC
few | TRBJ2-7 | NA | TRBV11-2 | CASSLEPLYGQYF | TGTGCCAGCAGCTTGGAACCACTTTACGGGCAGTACTTC